A single T cell receptor (beta chain) is shown here with its context. The antigen is undetermined. TCRdb re-called the reads with MiXCR, one entry per CDR3 protein. The sample shows about 890,000 distinct CDR3 sequences, 30% to 40% of them seen only once. After removal of 3 bases from V and 1 base from J, the junction contained 4 bases not matched to a gene. The length of the CDR3 is 15 residues. The germline V gene has CDR1 LNHNV and CDR2 YYDKDF (reference sequence). This sample stems from a study of T cell repertoires in cytomegalovirus infection. At the level of the study: In the study, CMV epitopes included recently identified HLA-C-restricted and well-studied HLA-B-restricted ones. TCR beta signatures that were public indicated CMV infection and matching HLA type. Study-wide points: Cumulative public TCR beta family frequency identified CMV carriers with the relevant HLA.

The TCR sequence derives from a human donor in good health (CMV status not recorded). Some clones in this sample may be carry-over from other donors' samples. Sample: cultured CD8+ T cells from PBMCs, taken from culture after CMV antigen stimulation. This chain uses TRBV15 with TRBJ1-1; TRBD1 aligns across 8 bases. The CDR3 nucleotides are TGTGCCACCAGCAGCCCTGGGACAGGGAACACTGAAGCTTTCTTT. Amino acids: CATSSPGTGNTEAFF. The full variable domain, with the rest looked up from reference TRBV15 and TRBJ1-1, is DAMVIQNPRYQVTQFGKPVTLSCSQTLNHNVMYWYQQKSSQAPKLLFHYYDKDFNNEADTPDNFQSRRPNTSFCFLDIRSPGLGDTAMYLCATSSPGTGNTEAFFGQGTRLTVV.